This record looks at one T cell receptor (beta chain) sequence and its context. CDR3 regions were amplified by Arm-PCR using iRepertoire HTBI primers to build TCR beta libraries. TCRdb re-called the multiplex PCR reads through MiXCR, storing one row per CDR3 protein. The sample lists 400,000 to 600,000 distinct CDR3 sequences, around a fifth occurring once. The trim removed 4 bases at V and 3 bases at J, leaving 8 bases unmatched. The CDR3 runs 15 residues. The record originates from a study of regulatory T cells in long-lasting Graves disease. Described time point: persistent/refractory GD, antithyroid drugs over 5 years with positive TRAb. TCR sequences were obtained from RNA taken from PBMCs.

The chain carries TRBV12-3 or TRBV12-4 and TRBJ1-1; 7 nucleotides line up with TRBD1. The clonotype originates from a female donor with Graves disease. Here the sequenced sample was peripheral blood mononuclear cells (PBMCs), taken when the disease was refractory, from a patient treated with antithyroid drugs. For the CDR3, the DNA is TGTGCCAGCAGTTCGCTGGACAGGTATTACACTGAAGCTTTCTTT. As protein: CASSSLDRYYTEAFF.